The 26 T cell receptor beta chains below all came from one sample that was sequenced in a study of regulatory T cells in long-lasting Graves disease. Arm-PCR of CDR3 regions and iRepertoire HTBI primers were the basis on which TCR beta libraries were built. In TCRdb, the multiplex PCR reads were re-called with MiXCR into one record per CDR3 protein. Of around 510,000 distinct CDR3 sequences in the sample, less than 25% are singletons; the top ten hold 7.8%. Time point specified: persistent/refractory GD, antithyroid drugs over 5 years with positive TRAb. PBMCs were the source of the RNA used for TCR sequencing. Sequencing was performed on peripheral blood mononuclear cells (PBMCs), taken when the disease was refractory, from a patient treated with antithyroid drugs. Receptors originate from a female donor with Graves disease.

This clonotype occurred many times. The chain combines TRBV6-1 with TRBJ1-5; no definite D call. CDR1 and CDR2 (germline): MNHNS, SASEGT. Trimming removed 3 bases from V and 5 bases from J, with 2 bases in between. The CDR3 length is 11 residues. The CDR3 DNA follows: TGTGCCAGCAGTGACTATCAGCCCCAGCATTTT. Translating it yields CASSDYQPQHF.

The CDR3: CRPLTSWTEYGYTF. CDR3 nucleotide sequence: TGCAGGCCCTTAACTTCCTGGACAGAGTATGGCTACACCTTC. J is TRBJ1-2 and V is TRBV20-1; D may be TRBD1 (6 bases). CDR1 DFQATT and CDR2 SNEGSKA come from the germline V gene (reference sequence). The CDR3 sequence is 14 residues long.

In this sample, this clonotype turned up many times. The V call is TRBV18, the J call TRBJ1-1; the D gene is possibly TRBD1 (6 bases). The V and J ends lost 1 base and 0 bases respectively, with 12 bases between them. Germline loops: CDR1 KGHSH, CDR2 LQKENI. CDR3 length: 16 residues. The CDR3 region has the DNA TGTGCCAGCTCACCACGCTCAACAGGGATGAACACTGAAGCTTTCTTT. The encoded protein is CASSPRSTGMNTEAFF.

This clonotype was observed at least ten times. This chain uses TRBV11-2 with TRBJ2-5, with TRBD1 identical over 8 bases. V was clipped by 1 base and J by 3 bases; unmatched bases: 7. This CDR3 has 16 amino acids. Per the germline V gene, CDR1 is SGHAT and CDR2 is FQNNGV. As DNA, the CDR3 is TGTGCCAGCAGCTTAGTAAGACAGGGGCCCGAAGAGACCCAGTACTTC. This translates into CASSLVRQGPEETQYF. Full variable domain (missing parts from reference TRBV11-2 and TRBJ2-5): EAGVAQSPRYKIIEKRQSVAFWCNPISGHATLYWYQQILGQGPKLLIQFQNNGVVDDSQLPKDRFSAERLKGVDSTLKIQPAKLEDSAVYLCASSLVRQGPEETQYFGPGTRLLVL.

This clonotype was seen only a few times. This chain links TRBV12-3 or TRBV12-4 with TRBJ1-1; possibly TRBD1 for D (5 bases). CDR3 size: 16 residues. The germline V and J ends were trimmed by 6 bases and 3 bases, with 20 bases remaining between them. CDR3 sequence: CASRIRDGGVYTEAFF. The CDR3 nucleotides read TGTGCCAGCAGAATCCGGGACGGTGGGGTTTACACTGAAGCTTTCTTT.

The chain joins TRBV2 to TRBJ2-1; no clear D gene. V was pared by 3 bases and J by 0 bases, with 9 bases between. CDR1 and CDR2 (germline): SNHLY, FYNNEI. This CDR3 is 15 amino acids long. The CDR3 DNA sequence: TGTGCCAGCAGTGACCGCCTTAGCTCCTACAATGAGCAGTTCTTC. Translation gives CASSDRLSSYNEQFF.

This clonotype was recorded at least ten times. This sequence joins TRBV28 and TRBJ2-6, with a weak D call TRBD2 (5 bases). V was clipped by 3 bases and J by 0 bases, with 15 bases between them. Germline V CDR1 and CDR2: MDHEN, SYDVKM. The CDR3 has 18 residues. CDR3 in DNA: TGTGCCAGCAGTTTTCTCGACTACACCCGCTCTGGGGCCAACGTCCTGACTTTC. It encodes CASSFLDYTRSGANVLTF.

This clonotype appeared many times. The V call is TRBV20-1, the J call TRBJ2-7, with 9 bases matching TRBD2. Unmatched junction bases numbered 15, after V lost 5 bases and J lost 7 bases. The CDR3 contains 15 residues. Looked up from germline, CDR1 is DFQATT and CDR2 is SNEGSKA (reference sequence). The CDR3 nucleotides are TGCAGTGCTTCCCGGACTAGCGTAGCCCCAGTGGAGCAGTACTTC. The encoded protein is CSASRTSVAPVEQYF.

This clonotype was counted many times. V usage is TRBV28 and J usage is TRBJ1-6; 10 bases map to TRBD1. Germline V gene sequence: CDR1 MDHEN, CDR2 SYDVKM. V shed 7 bases, J shed 9 bases, and the junction held 6 bases outside the gene matches. The CDR3 contains 14 residues. The CDR3 reads CASKRTGGSSPLHF. CDR3 sequence (DNA): TGTGCCAGCAAAAGGACAGGGGGAAGTTCACCCCTCCACTTT.

The chain uses TRBV5-6 and TRBJ2-1; D call uncertain. The CDR3 consists of 12 residues. CDR1 is SGHDT and CDR2 is YYEEEE in the germline V gene. V was clipped by 3 bases and J by 6 bases, with 7 bases between them. CDR3: CASSSPANEQFF. DNA of the CDR3: TGTGCCAGCAGCTCCCCGGCCAATGAGCAGTTCTTC.

This clonotype was counted many times. The J gene is TRBJ2-5, the V gene TRBV29-1; TRBD2 matches 10 bases. The ends lost 3 bases at V and 0 bases at J; junction bases unmatched: 7. Looked up from germline, CDR1 is SQVTM and CDR2 is ANQGSEA. CDR3 length: 16 amino acids. CDR3 amino acids: CSVEPWTSGNQETQYF. In DNA, the CDR3 is TGCAGCGTTGAGCCCTGGACTAGCGGAAACCAAGAGACCCAGTACTTC.

The chain has TRBV9 and TRBJ1-6; 7 nucleotides line up with TRBD1. The trim removed 8 bases at V and 0 bases at J, leaving 5 bases unmatched. The CDR3 covers 15 residues. Looked up from germline, CDR1 is SGDLS and CDR2 is YYNGEE. The chain's CDR3 is CASGTASSYNSPLHF. Here the CDR3 DNA reads TGTGCCAGTGGGACAGCCAGCTCCTATAATTCACCCCTCCACTTT. Full variable domain (rest looked up from reference TRBV9 and TRBJ1-6): DSGVTQTPKHLITATGQRVTLRCSPRSGDLSVYWYQQSLDQGLQFLIQYYNGEERAKGNILERFSAQQFPDLHSELNLSSLELGDSALYFCASGTASSYNSPLHFGNGTRLTVT.

The rearrangement links TRBV4-1 to TRBJ2-2; 8 bases are a match to TRBD1. Germline V lookup: CDR1 MGHRA, CDR2 YSYEKL. CDR3 size: 17 residues. J was trimmed by 3 bases and V by 0 bases; bases with no gene match: 6. The CDR3 spells CASSQEPDRGYTGELFF. CDR3 DNA: TGCGCCAGCAGCCAAGAACCCGACAGGGGATACACCGGGGAGCTGTTTTTT.

The V and J genes are TRBV20-1 and TRBJ2-7; 9 nucleotides line up with TRBD2. The trim removed 1 base at V and 9 bases at J, leaving 7 bases unmatched. CDR1 is DFQATT and CDR2 is SNEGSKA in the germline V gene (reference sequence). The CDR3 loop spans 13 amino acids. Here the CDR3 reads CSARGASGNVQYF. CDR3 coding DNA: TGCAGTGCTAGAGGAGCTAGCGGGAATGTGCAGTACTTC.

This clonotype was seen at least ten times. The chain carries TRBV20-1 and TRBJ1-2, with TRBD1 identical over 7 bases. With 0 bases clipped from V and 4 bases from J, the junction kept 2 bases outside the gene matches. The V gene's germline CDR1 is DFQATT and CDR2 SNEGSKA (reference sequence). This CDR3 is 13 amino acids long. CDR3 protein: CSARDRGSYGYTF. CDR3 coding DNA: TGCAGTGCTAGAGACAGGGGGAGCTATGGCTACACCTTC.

The gene calls are TRBV27 and TRBJ2-7; TRBD2 matches 8 bases. CDR1 and CDR2 (germline): MNHEY, SMNVEV (reference sequence). CDR3 length: 18 residues. The junction had 15 bases not matched to a gene; V was cut back by 3 bases and J by 2 bases. The CDR3 DNA is TGTGCCAGCAGTTTGTCGGGGGGTAGCGGGGCTTCCCCCTACGAGCAGTACTTC. Amino acid sequence: CASSLSGGSGASPYEQYF.

This clonotype appeared many times. This chain connects TRBV7-9 to TRBJ2-5, with unresolved D. The CDR3 loop spans 14 amino acids. V was pared by 1 base and J by 2 bases, with 8 bases between. Germline CDR1 reads SEHNR; CDR2 reads FQNEAQ (reference sequence). CDR3 residues: CASSLVGLQETQYF. CDR3 DNA sequence: TGTGCCAGCAGCTTAGTAGGTCTGCAAGAGACCCAGTACTTC.

Note on this clonotype: Just one base apart from a much larger clone, this may be a read error. The genes are TRBV12-3 or TRBV12-4 and TRBJ2-7, with 8 nucleotides matching TRBD2. V shed 8 bases, J shed 3 bases, and the junction held 9 bases outside the gene matches. The CDR3 loop spans 14 amino acids. The CDR3: CASCPPGLGYEQYF. DNA for the CDR3: TGTGCCAGCTGTCCGCCGGGACTAGGCTACGAGCAGTACTTC.

This clonotype was picked up many times. The chain uses TRBV6-5 and TRBJ1-1, with 8 bases matching TRBD1. Looked up from germline, CDR1 is MNHEY and CDR2 is SVGAGI. After removal of 4 bases from V and 5 bases from J, the junction contained 12 bases not matched to a gene. CDR3 size: 16 residues. The CDR3 reads CASSWGEPGGRTEAFF. CDR3 nucleotides: TGTGCCAGCAGTTGGGGTGAACCAGGGGGCCGGACTGAAGCTTTCTTT.

V gene TRBV7-3 combines with J gene TRBJ2-1; 10 bases map to TRBD2. Germline values: CDR1 SGHTA, CDR2 FQGTGA. CDR3 length: 16 amino acids. The J segment lost 6 bases and the V segment lost 0 bases, leaving 5 bases of the junction unmatched. The CDR3 DNA sequence: TGTGCCAGCAGCTTAACTGGGACTAGCGACCTCAATGAGCAGTTCTTC. Its protein product is CASSLTGTSDLNEQFF.

This clonotype was counted at least ten times. The chain is built from TRBV20-1 and TRBJ2-7; D ambiguous. The CDR3 spans 15 residues. Germline CDR1 and CDR2: DFQATT and SNEGSKA (reference sequence). With 0 bases removed from V and 0 bases from J, the gap between germline ends came to 12 bases. Written as DNA, the CDR3 is TGCAGTGCTAGAGATCCGAGACTTAGCTCCTACGAGCAGTACTTC. Protein sequence: CSARDPRLSSYEQYF.

At least ten counts were recorded for this clonotype. The chain has TRBV29-1 and TRBJ2-5; the match to TRBD2 covers 8 bases. CDR3 length equals 13 residues. V lost 4 bases to trimming and J lost 5 bases; unmatched junction nucleotides: 6. The V gene's germline CDR1 is SQVTM and CDR2 ANQGSEA. The CDR3 sequence is CSVAPGGAETQYF. CDR3 DNA sequence: TGCAGCGTTGCACCGGGGGGGGCTGAGACCCAGTACTTC.

The table lists this clonotype with many counts. This chain uses TRBV6-1 with TRBJ1-5; 7 nucleotides line up with TRBD1. This CDR3 has 13 residues. Trimming at V came to 7 bases and at J to 3 bases, leaving 3 bases not matched to a gene. Germline V gene data show CDR1 as MNHNS and CDR2 as SASEGT. The CDR3 region is CASTRGYNQPQHF. The CDR3 bases are TGTGCCAGCACCAGGGGGTACAATCAGCCCCAGCATTTT.

This clonotype has just a few counts. V gene TRBV5-4 combines with J gene TRBJ2-2; 9 bases are shared with TRBD2. The length of the CDR3 is 14 residues. After removal of 7 bases from V and 7 bases from J, the junction contained 8 bases not matched to a gene. Germline lookup yields CDR1 SGHNT and CDR2 YYREEE (reference sequence). In nucleotides, the CDR3 is TGTGCCAGCTTTAGCGGGAGAAGGGACGGGGAGCTGTTTTTT. Its translation is CASFSGRRDGELFF.

The chain recombines TRBV6-1 with TRBJ2-7; the match to TRBD1 covers 9 bases. V trimming: 5 bases; J trimming: 6 bases; junction bases outside the gene matches: 11. There are 15 residues in the CDR3. Germline V gene sequence: CDR1 MNHNS, CDR2 SASEGT. CDR3 DNA: TGTGCCAGCAGTCCAAGGAGACAGGGGGACGGCGAGCAGTACTTC. Amino acids: CASSPRRQGDGEQYF.

This clonotype showed up many times. CDR3 sequence reads: CASSWTSGPNEQFF. In DNA form, the CDR3 reads TGTGCCAGCAGTTGGACTAGCGGGCCTAATGAGCAGTTCTTC. This sequence joins TRBV6-9 and TRBJ2-1; 11 positions agree with TRBD2. Germline V lookup: CDR1 MNHGY, CDR2 SVAAGI. The CDR3 extends over 14 amino acids. J gave up 7 bases and V 4 bases, and 3 bases lay outside the gene matches.